Reported below is one T cell receptor (beta chain). Following RNA extraction, reverse transcription yielded cDNA that acted as the sequencing template. TCRdb's table, derived via immunoSEQ multiplex PCR, lists solely in-frame clones and lacks some. The data contain about 160,000 clones, 85% to 90% of them seen just once; the ten biggest clones take up more than 13%. Sorting separated CD4+ and CD8+ T cells out of PBMCs. The sample is drawn from a study of CD8+ T cells in alopecia areata. The wider study: Tofacitinib ran 6 to 18 months, followed by 6 months off drug.

Trimming left V 0 bases short and J 0 bases short, with 7 bases between. The CDR3 sequence is 15 residues long. CDR1 and CDR2 from the germline V gene are MNHNY and SVGAGI (reference sequence). The chain has TRBV6-6 and TRBJ2-3; D may be TRBD2 (6 bases). Sequences were derived from CD8+ T cells sorted from blood, sampled at week 0. The sequence derives from a human donor with alopecia areata. The CDR3 DNA reads TGTGCCAGCAGTTACTCGCTAGCGAGCACAGATACGCAGTATTTT. Protein: CASSYSLASTDTQYF.